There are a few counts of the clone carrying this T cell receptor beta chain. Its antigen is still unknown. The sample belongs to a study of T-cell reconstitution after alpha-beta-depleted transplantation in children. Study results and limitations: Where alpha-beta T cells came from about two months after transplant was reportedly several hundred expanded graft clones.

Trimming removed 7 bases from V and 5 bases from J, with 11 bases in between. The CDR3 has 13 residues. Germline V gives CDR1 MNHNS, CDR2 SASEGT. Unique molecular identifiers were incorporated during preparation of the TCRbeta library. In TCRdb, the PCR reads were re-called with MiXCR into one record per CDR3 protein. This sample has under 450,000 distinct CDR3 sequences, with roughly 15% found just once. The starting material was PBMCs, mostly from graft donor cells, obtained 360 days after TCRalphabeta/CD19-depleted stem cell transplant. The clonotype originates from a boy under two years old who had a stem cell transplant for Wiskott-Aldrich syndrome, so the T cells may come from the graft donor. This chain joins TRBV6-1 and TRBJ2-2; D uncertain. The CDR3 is CASKAPVTGELFF. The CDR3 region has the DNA TGTGCCAGCAAGGCGCCGGTGACCGGGGAGCTGTTTTTT.